The 29 T cell receptor beta chains listed next were all sequenced from one sample in a study of blood T cell repertoires in COVID-19. The data were produced by immunoSEQ multiplex PCR, yet TCRdb's version contains in-frame clones alone and is incomplete. The sample lists about 77,000 clones, about 80% seen once, with under 5.5% in the top ten. Sequencing was carried out using peripheral blood. The receptors come from a woman in her 70s with acute or convalescent COVID-19.

V is TRBV4-1 and J is TRBJ1-4, with 10 bases aligning to TRBD1. Germline-derived CDR1 and CDR2 are MGHRA and YSYEKL. The CDR3 length is 16 residues. V lost 8 bases and J lost 5; bases outside the gene matches: 11. The DNA for the CDR3 is TGCGCCAGCGGCGGGACAGGGGCCGCCGAGAATGAAAAACTGTTTTTT. It translates to CASGGTGAAENEKLFF.

This chain links TRBV7-2 with TRBJ2-1; 13 bases line up with TRBD2. Germline V CDR1 and CDR2: SGHTA, FQGNSA. This CDR3 comprises 15 residues. The J segment lost 8 bases and the V segment lost 5 bases, leaving 6 bases of the junction unmatched. As DNA, the CDR3 is TGTGCCAGCAGCCTCAGACTAGCGGGGGGCCATGAGCAGTTCTTC. This codes for CASSLRLAGGHEQFF.

This chain connects TRBV6-2 or TRBV6-3 to TRBJ1-5, with TRBD1 matching over 10 bases. The J segment lost 2 bases and the V segment lost 4 bases, leaving 5 bases of the junction unmatched. Germline CDR1 MNHEY, CDR2 SVGEGT. The CDR3 is made up of 16 amino acids. CDR3 in amino acids: CASSSWDRGGNQPQHF. CDR3 nucleotide sequence: TGTGCCAGCAGTTCGTGGGACAGGGGAGGCAATCAGCCCCAGCATTTT.

Only one count was recorded for this clone. This chain's CDR3 is CASSESSIHRGVPFSNQPQHF. Here the CDR3 DNA reads TGCGCCAGCAGTGAGTCATCAATTCACAGGGGCGTACCTTTCAGCAATCAGCCCCAGCATTTT. The gene calls are TRBV10-2 and TRBJ1-5, with 7 bases aligning to TRBD1. This CDR3 is 21 amino acids long. With V trimmed by 0 bases and J by 1 base, 18 bases remained unmatched. Germline V gene sequence: CDR1 WSHSY, CDR2 SAAADI.

CDR3 region: CASSLDGRGYGYTF. The CDR3 coding sequence is TGTGCCAGCAGCTTAGATGGCAGGGGTTATGGCTACACCTTC. V is TRBV11-2 and J is TRBJ1-2; possible D gene TRBD1, 6 bases. Germline V gene sequence: CDR1 SGHAT, CDR2 FQNNGV. The ends were cut back, 0 bases at V and 5 bases at J, with 10 bases in the middle. The CDR3 length is 14 residues.

This chain joins TRBV24-1 and TRBJ1-6, with TRBD1 matching over 9 bases. The ends lost 4 bases at V and 7 bases at J; junction bases unmatched: 7. Germline V gene sequence: CDR1 KGHDR, CDR2 SFDVKD. There are 16 residues in the CDR3. The CDR3 DNA follows: TGTGCCACCAGTGACTCCCGGACAGGGGACAATTCACCCCTCCACTTT. Its protein product is CATSDSRTGDNSPLHF.

The V call is TRBV4-1, the J call TRBJ2-1; D remains ambiguous. The germline V gene has CDR1 MGHRA and CDR2 YSYEKL. The CDR3 totals 14 residues. The V and J ends lost 0 bases and 5 bases respectively, with 8 bases between them. The DNA of the CDR3 is TGCGCCAGCAGCCAAGATCCTCAGGACAATGAGCAGTTCTTC. Translating gives CASSQDPQDNEQFF.

The V call is TRBV4-1, the J call TRBJ1-3; possible D gene TRBD1, 5 bases. The V gene lost 0 bases and the J gene lost 1 base, with 7 bases spanning the gap. CDR3 size: 15 residues. Per germline, CDR1 MGHRA and CDR2 YSYEKL. CDR3 region: CASSQDQGSGNTIYF. The CDR3 DNA is TGCGCCAGCAGCCAAGATCAGGGATCTGGAAACACCATATATTTT.

The genes are TRBV6-2 or TRBV6-3 and TRBJ2-7, with TRBD1 matching over 8 bases. Looked up from germline, CDR1 is MNHEY and CDR2 is SVGEGT. The V segment lost 0 bases and the J segment 5 bases; nucleotides outside the gene matches: 6. The CDR3 totals 15 residues. DNA for the CDR3: TGTGCCAGCAGTTACTCAAACCAGGGGGCCGACGAGCAGTACTTC. It encodes CASSYSNQGADEQYF.

This clone was picked up a small number of times. The J gene is TRBJ1-1, the V gene TRBV5-1; a possible D gene is TRBD1 (6 bases). CDR1 is SGHRS, CDR2 YFSETQ, per germline. CDR3 size: 15 residues. Between the trimmed V and J ends, which lost 4 bases and 5 bases, there was a span of 18 bases. Here the CDR3 reads CASSPGAGAGTEAFF. The CDR3 DNA follows: TGCGCCAGCAGCCCCGGTGCGGGGGCGGGTACTGAAGCTTTCTTT.

V gene TRBV2 combines with J gene TRBJ1-2, with TRBD1 matching over 8 bases. V gave up 7 bases and J gave up 0 bases; unmatched junction bases: 10. Germline V gene sequence: CDR1 SNHLY, CDR2 FYNNEI. The CDR3 runs 16 residues. CDR3 bases: TGTGCCAGCACAGACAGGGGCTACGGTACTAACTATGGCTACACCTTC. This encodes CASTDRGYGTNYGYTF. The full variable domain, its missing parts supplied by reference TRBV2 and TRBJ1-2, is EPEVTQTPSHQVTQMGQEVILRCVPISNHLYFYWYRQILGQKVEFLVSFYNNEISEKSEIFDDQFSVERPDGSNFTLKIRSTKLEDSAMYFCASTDRGYGTNYGYTFGSGTRLTVV.

The rearrangement uses TRBV24-1 and TRBJ2-7; perhaps TRBD1 as D (6 bases). CDR1 and CDR2 (germline): KGHDR, SFDVKD. V was trimmed by 2 bases and J by 3 bases, leaving 19 bases between them. The CDR3 runs to 17 residues. This chain's CDR3 is CATSDSGQSNRLYEQYF. The CDR3, as DNA: TGTGCCACCAGTGATTCGGGACAATCAAACCGACTCTACGAGCAGTACTTC.

This chain joins TRBV18 and TRBJ2-1, with 7 bases lining up with TRBD1. V lost 5 bases to trimming and J lost 7 bases; unmatched junction nucleotides: 11. The CDR3 consists of 15 residues. From germline, CDR1 is KGHSH and CDR2 LQKENI. CDR3 sequence: CASSAIGQARNEQFF. The DNA of the CDR3 is TGTGCCAGCTCAGCGATCGGACAGGCCAGGAATGAGCAGTTCTTC. Full variable domain (outside the CDR3, taken from reference TRBV18 and TRBJ2-1): NAGVMQNPRHLVRRRGQEARLRCSPMKGHSHVYWYRQLPEEGLKFMVYLQKENIIDESGMPKERFSAEFPKEGPSILRIQQVVRGDSAAYFCASSAIGQARNEQFFGPGTRLTVL.

The sample holds a few counts of this clone. The J gene is TRBJ1-2, the V gene TRBV9; TRBD1 is a possible D gene (6 bases). The length of the CDR3 is 16 residues. Germline lookup yields CDR1 SGDLS and CDR2 YYNGEE. Trimming took off 7 bases at V and 4 bases at J, with 23 bases between the two ends. The CDR3 DNA is TGTGCCAGCGACGAAAGACAGGAACCATTAATCTATGGCTACACCTTC. Amino acids: CASDERQEPLIYGYTF. Drawing the rest from reference TRBV9 and TRBJ1-2, the complete variable domain is DSGVTQTPKHLITATGQRVTLRCSPRSGDLSVYWYQQSLDQGLQFLIQYYNGEERAKGNILERFSAQQFPDLHSELNLSSLELGDSALYFCASDERQEPLIYGYTFGSGTRLTVV.

Judged by abundance, this clone is medium-sized. CDR3 sequence: CASSLTSSYEQYF. CDR3 nucleotide sequence: TGCGCCAGCAGCTTAACATCCTCCTACGAGCAGTACTTC. The chain joins TRBV5-1 to TRBJ2-7, with D unclear. The germline gives CDR1 SGHRS, CDR2 YFSETQ. CDR3 size: 13 residues. V gave up 2 bases and J gave up 0 bases, with 6 bases separating them.

The V call is TRBV7-9, the J call TRBJ1-2; 7 positions match TRBD1. CDR3 length equals 15 residues. Germline V gene sequence: CDR1 SEHNR, CDR2 FQNEAQ (reference sequence). J was trimmed by 3 bases and V by 4 bases; bases with no gene match: 8. The chain's CDR3 is CASSYDRASDYGYTF. CDR3 bases: TGTGCCAGCAGCTACGACAGGGCGTCGGACTATGGCTACACCTTC.

The CDR3 reads CASSPYSGQNTGELFF. CDR3 DNA sequence: TGTGCCAGCAGCCCATATAGCGGACAGAACACCGGGGAGCTGTTTTTT. The chain joins TRBV3-1 (or the pseudogene TRBV3-2) to TRBJ2-2; the D gene is possibly TRBD2 (6 bases). This CDR3 is 16 amino acids long. CDR1 and CDR2 from the germline V gene are LGHDT and YNNKEL (reference sequence). V was pared by 4 bases and J by 1 base, with 13 bases between.

V and J are TRBV7-8 and TRBJ2-3, with TRBD2 as a possible D gene (5 bases). Germline V gene lookup returns CDR1 SGHVS and CDR2 FQNEAQ. The V end was cut by 3 bases, the J end by 2 bases, with 9 bases between. This CDR3 is 14 amino acids long. CDR3 protein: CASSFSGITDTQYF. Written as DNA, the CDR3 is TGTGCCAGCAGCTTTTCGGGAATCACAGATACGCAGTATTTT.

The gene calls are TRBV7-2 and TRBJ2-1; 10 bases match TRBD2. V was clipped by 5 bases and J by 10 bases; unmatched bases: 8. Germline assignment: CDR1 SGHTA and CDR2 FQGNSA. There are 14 residues in the CDR3. The CDR3 DNA is TGTGCCAGCAGCCGGAGCGGGGGGGCCTGGGAGCAGTTCTTC. This gives the protein CASSRSGGAWEQFF.

This clone was seen a few times. V usage is TRBV27 and J usage is TRBJ2-7; 11 nucleotides align to TRBD2. Germline CDR1 is MNHEY and CDR2 is SMNVEV (reference sequence). V lost 6 bases to trimming and J lost 3 bases; unmatched junction nucleotides: 13. CDR3 length: 17 residues. CDR3 sequence reads: CASRYSNLAGGIYEQYF. The CDR3 bases are TGTGCCAGCAGATACTCCAACCTAGCGGGGGGTATCTACGAGCAGTACTTC.

The gene calls are TRBV5-1 and TRBJ2-2; 14 positions match TRBD2. The CDR3 length is 18 residues. The J segment lost 6 bases and the V segment lost 1 base, leaving 8 bases of the junction unmatched. The V gene's germline CDR1 is SGHRS and CDR2 YFSETQ. The CDR3 DNA sequence: TGCGCCAGCAGCTTGCTAGGACTAGCGGGGGGAGTATCCGGGGAGCTGTTTTTT. This codes for CASSLLGLAGGVSGELFF. The full variable domain, completed using reference TRBV5-1 and TRBJ2-2, is KAGVTQTPRYLIKTRGQQVTLSCSPISGHRSVSWYQQTPGQGLQFLFEYFSETQRNKGNFPGRFSGRQFSNSRSEMNVSTLELGDSALYLCASSLLGLAGGVSGELFFGEGSRLTVL.

This clone appeared a single time. CDR3 loop: CASGLVRLAGYYEQYF. As DNA, the CDR3 is TGTGCTAGTGGTTTGGTACGACTAGCGGGTTACTACGAGCAGTACTTC. V usage is TRBV12-5 and J usage is TRBJ2-7, with 10 bases lining up with TRBD2. Germline V gives CDR1 LGHNT, CDR2 FRNRAP. The V gene end was trimmed by 0 bases and the J gene end by 3 bases; junction bases not matched to a gene: 5. The CDR3 spans 16 residues.

The chain joins TRBV4-1 to TRBJ2-7, with TRBD2 as a possible D gene (5 bases). The CDR3 spans 13 residues. From germline, CDR1 is MGHRA and CDR2 YSYEKL. Trimming cost V 3 bases and J 2 bases, with 8 bases left between them. The CDR3 reads CASSQIGAYEQYF. The CDR3 DNA sequence: TGCGCCAGCAGCCAGATCGGGGCCTACGAGCAGTACTTC.

This clone was counted a single time. DNA for the CDR3: TGTGCCAGCAGTCTTCCTCTTGGTGGAGCGGGGGACTACAATGAGCAGTTCTTC. It translates to CASSLPLGGAGDYNEQFF. The chain joins TRBV2 to TRBJ2-1, with 8 bases identical to TRBD2. This CDR3 has 18 amino acids. Germline V CDR1 and CDR2: SNHLY, FYNNEI. J gave up 3 bases and V 5 bases, and 15 bases lay outside the gene matches.

This clone was seen only a few times. The genes are TRBV6-6 and TRBJ2-7; D may be TRBD1 (5 bases). The CDR3 is 14 residues long. The ends were cut back, 5 bases at V and 0 bases at J, with 11 bases in the middle. The germline gives CDR1 MNHNY, CDR2 SVGAGI (reference sequence). CDR3 loop: CASSNRLSSYEQYF. CDR3 sequence (DNA): TGTGCCAGCAGTAACAGGTTAAGCTCCTACGAGCAGTACTTC.

This clone was found many times. The chain recombines TRBV5-4 with TRBJ1-2; D not certain. The V and J ends lost 5 bases and 8 bases respectively, with 19 bases between them. Per germline, CDR1 SGHNT and CDR2 YYREEE (reference sequence). The CDR3 is made up of 14 amino acids. Here the CDR3 DNA reads TGTGCCAGCAGTCCGGAGACGGGTTTCTGGGGCTACACCTTC. Translated: CASSPETGFWGYTF. The variable domain in full, completed from reference TRBV5-4 and TRBJ1-2, reads ETGVTQSPTHLIKTRGQQVTLRCSSQSGHNTVSWYQQALGQGPQFIFQYYREEENGRGNFPPRFSGLQFPNYSSELNVNALELDDSALYLCASSPETGFWGYTFGSGTRLTVV.

The V gene is TRBV5-8, the J gene TRBJ2-5; D is possibly TRBD2 (5 bases). Trimming took off 5 bases at V and 5 bases at J, with 13 bases between the two ends. Germline CDR1 reads SGHTS; CDR2 reads YDEGEE. The CDR3 extends over 13 amino acids. CDR3 coding DNA: TGTGCCAGCAGGCCCGGGCCTAGCGAGACCCAGTACTTC. It specifies CASRPGPSETQYF.

The chain links TRBV5-1 to TRBJ1-1; 8 bases map to TRBD1. This CDR3 is built from 16 residues. Germline V lookup: CDR1 SGHRS, CDR2 YFSETQ. The V segment lost 1 base and the J segment 4 bases; nucleotides outside the gene matches: 9. The CDR3 region has the DNA TGCGCCAGCAGCTTGCCGCAGGGGGCCGGTCCCACTGAAGCTTTCTTT. This gives the protein CASSLPQGAGPTEAFF.

The chain carries TRBV6-2 or TRBV6-3 and TRBJ1-6; D not certain. The germline CDR1 and CDR2 sequences are MNHEY and SVGEGT. This CDR3 contains 14 residues. V lost 2 bases and J lost 2, with 4 bases in between. The CDR3 loop is CASSYQTYNSPLHF. The CDR3 DNA sequence: TGTGCCAGCAGTTACCAGACCTATAATTCACCCCTCCACTTT.